The present T cell receptor beta chain was sequenced within a study of shared clonotypes between healthy human individuals. Study-wide results and caveats: Generally, naive subsets (rather than memory subsets) showed larger estimated richness.

Positively selected for CCR7, the CD45RO-negative cells used as naive CD8 cells excluded terminally differentiated effector memory CD45RA+ cells. V shed 8 bases and J shed 6 bases, with 8 bases lying between them. This CDR3 has 11 residues. Germline assignment: CDR1 MNHNS and CDR2 SASEGT. This clone showed up just a few times. Its antigen remains unknown. The assay was immunoSEQ multiplex PCR, and TCRdb's table has in-frame clones only and misses some. The table records about 2 million clones, about 95% of them present only once. Sequenced material: naive CD8+ T cells sorted from blood. The chain employs TRBV6-1 and TRBJ2-1; D is ambiguous. This receptor was taken from a man in his late teens or twenties in good health. The CDR3 here is CASLDSNEQFF. CDR3 bases: TGTGCCAGCCTTGACTCCAATGAGCAGTTCTTC.